This T cell receptor beta chain was recovered during a study of prognosis after radiotherapy for stage I lung cancer. Across the study: Patients with tumors diagnosed as squamous cell carcinoma numbered over five, and those with adenocarcinoma 11 to 12.

V lost 6 bases, J lost 11 bases, and 19 bases lay in between. The CDR3 is 13 residues long. The germline V gene has CDR1 SNHLY and CDR2 FYNNEI. Amplification of the TCR beta CDR3 (from genomic DNA) was done by two-round multiplex PCR. Used in first-round PCR were primers specific to each TRBV and TRBJ gene. From the multiplex PCR reads, TCRdb called clonotypes with MiXCR, one entry per CDR3 protein. The repertoire consists of fewer than 25,000 distinct CDR3 sequences, with roughly half occurring once and the leading ten covering approximately 32%. This chain links TRBV2 with TRBJ2-5, with D possibly being TRBD1 (8 bases). The material sequenced was PBMCs, taken before or after stereotactic body radiation therapy (not recorded which). This TCR came from a donor aged 50 or older with non-small cell lung cancer. CDR3 region: CASSKTGEGTQYF. DNA for the CDR3: TGTGCCAGCAGCAAGACAGGGGAGGGGACACAGTACTTC.